These 8 T cell receptor beta chains were sequenced from one sample in a study of blood T cells in healthy people across ages. The use of a sample-barcoded 5' primer and a J-beta primer mix characterized a second PCR of roughly 6 to 11 cycles. TCRdb reanalysed the 5' RACE reads using MiXCR and keeps one entry per CDR3 protein. The sample holds 1.5 million to 2 million distinct CDR3 sequences, roughly 49% seen once. Sequenced material: blood. The source of these receptors is a woman between 35 and 50 years old in good health.

The chain couples TRBV6-1 to TRBJ2-7; 8 bases are a match to TRBD2. The CDR3 covers 15 residues. With 6 bases clipped from V and 0 bases from J, the junction kept 7 bases outside the gene matches. Germline values: CDR1 MNHNS, CDR2 SASEGT. The DNA of the CDR3 is TGTGCCAGCAGGGAATGGACTAGCCTCTCCTACGAGCAGTACTTC. This translates into CASREWTSLSYEQYF.

The rearrangement links TRBV6-2 or TRBV6-3 to TRBJ2-7; 10 nucleotides agree with TRBD1. Germline trimming cut 7 bases from V and 2 bases from J; bases unmatched to any gene: 11. The CDR3 is made up of 16 amino acids. Germline-derived CDR1 and CDR2 are MNHEY and SVGEGT. The CDR3 nucleotides read TGTGCCAGCACTCCCTTGGGGGACAGGGGTACCTACGAGCAGTACTTC. Its protein product is CASTPLGDRGTYEQYF.

The V gene is TRBV7-2, the J gene TRBJ1-6; D is ambiguous. Trimming pared 1 base from V and 9 bases from J, leaving 13 bases between. CDR1 and CDR2 (germline): SGHTA, FQGNSA. The CDR3 is 15 residues long. This CDR3 reads CASSLGGLGFSPLHF. CDR3 coding DNA: TGTGCCAGCAGCTTAGGGGGTTTAGGGTTTTCACCCCTCCACTTT. The whole variable domain, filled in from reference TRBV7-2 and TRBJ1-6, reads GAGVSQSPSNKVTEKGKDVELRCDPISGHTALYWYRQSLGQGLEFLIYFQGNSAPDKSGLPSDRFSAERTGGSVSTLTIQRTQQEDSAVYLCASSLGGLGFSPLHFGNGTRLTVT.

This clonotype was observed many times. The J gene is TRBJ2-1, the V gene TRBV28; a possible D gene is TRBD1 (5 bases). Germline CDR1 reads MDHEN; CDR2 reads SYDVKM. The CDR3 is 15 amino acids. V was pared by 3 bases and J by 0 bases, with 9 bases between. CDR3 sequence: CASSFVRGSYNEQFF. In DNA, the CDR3 is TGTGCCAGCAGTTTTGTAAGGGGCTCCTACAATGAGCAGTTCTTC.

This sequence joins TRBV29-1 and TRBJ1-5, with D unclear. The CDR3 spans 12 residues. CDR1 and CDR2 from the germline V gene are SQVTM and ANQGSEA. The V end lost 5 bases, the J end lost 3 bases, and 8 bases lay between the germline ends. CDR3 in DNA: TGCAGCGTTCTCGAGCCCAATCAGCCCCAGCATTTT. It translates to CSVLEPNQPQHF. Together with reference TRBV29-1 and TRBJ1-5, the CDR3 gives the full variable domain: SAVISQKPSRDICQRGTSLTIQCQVDSQVTMMFWYRQQPGQSLTLIATANQGSEATYESGFVIDKFPISRPNLTFSTLTVSNMSPEDSSIYLCSVLEPNQPQHFGDGTRLSIL.

The rearrangement joins TRBV28 to TRBJ1-1; 8 bases match TRBD1. This CDR3 comprises 15 residues. Germline V gene sequence: CDR1 MDHEN, CDR2 SYDVKM. V was pared by 5 bases and J by 1 base, with 6 bases of the junction left unmatched. The CDR3 sequence is CASSITGTGNTEAFF. The CDR3, as DNA: TGTGCCAGCAGTATCACCGGGACAGGGAACACTGAAGCTTTCTTT.

This rearrangement joins TRBV6-5 to TRBJ2-3; 10 bases are shared with TRBD2. The CDR3 extends over 15 amino acids. V lost 7 bases, J lost 4 bases, and 8 bases stayed unmatched. Germline V gene data show CDR1 as MNHEY and CDR2 as SVGAGI. The CDR3 nucleotides are TGTGCCAGCAACTCAGCGGGGGGGCATCCAGATACGCAGTATTTT. Protein: CASNSAGGHPDTQYF.

The chain combines TRBV28 with TRBJ2-3; D might be TRBD2 (6 bases). The CDR3 contains 21 residues. The V gene's germline CDR1 is MDHEN and CDR2 SYDVKM. Trimming stripped 2 bases from V and 2 bases from J, with 29 bases between. CDR3 sequence reads: CASSLGASVFHVVWDTDTQYF. The CDR3 DNA reads as TGTGCCAGCAGTTTAGGGGCTAGCGTTTTTCATGTGGTTTGGGACACAGATACGCAGTATTTT.